Listed here are 29 T cell receptor beta chains from one sample, sequenced in a study of breast tumors, draining lymph nodes, adjacent tissues. MiXCR was run by TCRdb on the multiplex PCR reads, yielding one entry per CDR3 protein. The top ten clones hold roughly 2.2% of a sample with about 130,000 distinct CDR3 sequences, about 20% of them seen once. The lymph nodes were axillary draining lymph nodes from breast cancer patients. What was sequenced was axillary lymph node tissue. The receptors shown here come from a female donor with breast cancer. Some clones in this sample may be carry-over from other donors' samples.

This clonotype was counted many times. V gene TRBV27 combines with J gene TRBJ2-7; 8 nucleotides line up with TRBD1. The CDR3 consists of 16 residues. V dropped 4 bases and J dropped 0; count of bases not matched to a gene: 8. In germline, CDR1 is MNHEY, CDR2 SMNVEV (reference sequence). The CDR3 reads CASSSTQGASSYEQYF. DNA for the CDR3: TGTGCCAGCAGTTCGACGCAGGGGGCGAGCTCCTACGAGCAGTACTTC.

Ten or more counts support this clonotype. J is TRBJ2-2 and V is TRBV9; TRBD1 matches at 7 bases. There are 16 residues in the CDR3. The junction had 8 bases not matched to a gene; V was cut back by 4 bases and J by 2 bases. Germline V gene sequence: CDR1 SGDLS, CDR2 YYNGEE. CDR3 in DNA: TGTGCCAGCAGCCCGAGGGACAGCCAAAACACCGGGGAGCTGTTTTTT. Protein: CASSPRDSQNTGELFF.

In the case of this clonotype: This may be a read error: a much more frequent sequence differs by one nucleotide. The rearrangement joins TRBV3-1 to TRBJ1-5, with a weak D call TRBD1 (6 bases). Germline CDR1 LGHDT, CDR2 YNNKEL (reference sequence). Trimming shortened V by 4 bases and J by 9 bases, and 13 bases separated the two germline ends. The CDR3 runs 13 residues. CDR3 region: CASSPTGNRPQHF. For the CDR3, the DNA is TGTGCCAGCAGCCCAACAGGGAACCGGCCCCAGCATTTT.

This clonotype was counted many times. V gene TRBV14 combines with J gene TRBJ2-1; D gene ambiguous. V lost 1 base, J lost 3 bases, and 7 bases lay in between. CDR1 and CDR2 (germline): SGHDN, FVKESK. The CDR3 length is 14 residues. CDR3 nucleotide sequence: TGTGCCAGCAGCCAAGGGCAGTTCTACAATGAGCAGTTCTTC. Its translation is CASSQGQFYNEQFF. The full variable domain, with the rest looked up from reference TRBV14 and TRBJ2-1, is EAGVTQFPSHSVIEKGQTVTLRCDPISGHDNLYWYRRVMGKEIKFLLHFVKESKQDESGMPNNRFLAERTGGTYSTLKVQPAELEDSGVYFCASSQGQFYNEQFFGPGTRLTVL.

This clonotype was seen ten or more times. The V gene is TRBV6-5, the J gene TRBJ1-3; D may be TRBD1 (5 bases). With 0 bases removed from V and 2 bases from J, the gap between germline ends came to 11 bases. Per the germline V gene, CDR1 is MNHEY and CDR2 is SVGAGI. The CDR3 covers 16 residues. The CDR3 DNA reads TGTGCCAGCAGTTACTCACCTCCGGGGGCTGGAAACACCATATATTTT. Protein: CASSYSPPGAGNTIYF.

This clonotype was found once. One base away lies a much larger clone, so this may be a sequencing read error. As the CDR3 is not closed by the conserved phenylalanine or tryptophan, this likely results from a read error. The CDR3 DNA is TGTGCCAGTAGTATAGATAAGCTTCCGCTGGGGGCCGAGACCCAGTACTCC. Residues: CASSIDKLPLGAETQYS. J is TRBJ2-5 and V is TRBV19, with a weak D call TRBD1 (6 bases). Deletions cut 0 bases from V and 5 bases from J, with 19 bases between. The CDR3 loop spans 17 amino acids. Germline lookup yields CDR1 LNHDA and CDR2 SQIVND (reference sequence).

The table lists this clonotype with a few counts. Just one base apart from a much larger clone, this may be a read error. The genes are TRBV29-1 and TRBJ2-3; D call uncertain. The CDR3 sequence is 13 residues long. V lost 6 bases and J 1 base, leaving 11 bases between the germline ends. Germline CDR1 reads SQVTM; CDR2 reads ANQGSEA. The CDR3 sequence is CSVTLSRTDTQYF. The CDR3 DNA is TGCAGCGTCACATTGTCTCGCACAGATACGCAGTATTTT.

This clonotype was counted only a few times. This may be a read error, as it is one base from a much larger clone. The genes are TRBV6-2 or TRBV6-3 and TRBJ2-7; TRBD1 matches at 9 bases. V dropped 2 bases and J dropped 3; count of bases not matched to a gene: 8. The CDR3 is made up of 16 amino acids. Germline V gene data show CDR1 as MNHEY and CDR2 as SVGEGT. This chain's CDR3 is CASSYEPGQGYYEQYF. The CDR3 DNA reads as TGTGCCAGCAGTTACGAACCGGGACAGGGATACTACGAGCAGTACTTC.

This clonotype has more than one count but fewer than ten. The rearrangement links TRBV6-5 to TRBJ2-1; D not resolved. Germline V gives CDR1 MNHEY, CDR2 SVGAGI. V lost 0 bases and J lost 0, with 9 bases in between. The length of the CDR3 is 16 residues. This CDR3 reads CASSYSGISSYNEQFF. The CDR3 DNA is TGTGCCAGCAGTTACTCGGGCATTAGCTCCTACAATGAGCAGTTCTTC.

The table lists this clonotype with a count of one. This chain connects TRBV5-1 to TRBJ1-1; tentatively, D is TRBD1 (5 bases). This CDR3 contains 16 residues. From germline, CDR1 is SGHRS and CDR2 YFSETQ. V lost 0 bases and J lost 4, with 16 bases in between. CDR3 DNA: TGCGCCAGCAGCTTGGGGCTTCAGGGTGGAACCACTGAAGCTTTCTTT. It is translated as CASSLGLQGGTTEAFF.

Ten or more counts support this clonotype. This chain uses TRBV20-1 with TRBJ1-2, with 10 positions matching TRBD1. Trimming at V came to 6 bases and at J to 4 bases, leaving 11 bases not matched to a gene. This CDR3 comprises 15 residues. Per germline, CDR1 DFQATT and CDR2 SNEGSKA (reference sequence). The DNA of the CDR3 is TGCAGTGCGCCGAGACAGGGGGCAATGTCCTATGGCTACACCTTC. Translation: CSAPRQGAMSYGYTF.

At least ten counts were recorded for this clonotype. The gene calls are TRBV5-1 and TRBJ2-2; tentatively, D is TRBD2 (6 bases). V lost 3 bases to trimming and J lost 6 bases, with 24 bases between them. The CDR3 has 18 amino acids. Germline CDR1 and CDR2: SGHRS and YFSETQ. The CDR3 reads CASSSEALGLPGPGELFF. In DNA form, the CDR3 reads TGCGCCAGCAGCTCGGAAGCCCTGGGACTCCCAGGCCCCGGGGAGCTGTTTTTT.

Ten or more counts support this clonotype. The CDR3 sequence is CATSRDFVNEQFF. CDR3 in DNA: TGTGCCACCAGCAGAGATTTCGTGAATGAGCAGTTCTTC. The chain uses TRBV15 and TRBJ2-1; D is ambiguous. V lost 0 bases to trimming and J lost 7 bases, with 7 bases between them. The CDR3 loop spans 13 amino acids. The germline V gene encodes CDR1 LNHNV and CDR2 YYDKDF (reference sequence).

For this clonotype: Given a much more abundant clone one base away, this may be a read error. The chain carries TRBV5-1 and TRBJ2-3; no definite D call. CDR1 SGHRS and CDR2 YFSETQ come from the germline V gene. The V end was cut by 3 bases, the J end by 2 bases, with 10 bases between. This CDR3 is built from 14 residues. The CDR3 loop reads CASSSAVHTDTQYF. Written as DNA, the CDR3 is TGCGCCAGCAGCTCAGCAGTTCACACAGATACGCAGTATTTT.

In the case of this clonotype: This may be a read error, as it is one base from a much larger clone. The rearrangement uses TRBV5-4 and TRBJ2-1; 8 bases fit TRBD2. The CDR3 has 15 amino acids. Per the germline V gene, CDR1 is SGHNT and CDR2 is YYREEE (reference sequence). DNA for the CDR3: TGTGCCAGCAGCTTTGGAGCGGGGGCCTACAATGGGCAGTTCTTC. It translates to CASSFGAGAYNGQFF.

About this clonotype itself: A read error is possible here, since a much larger clone lies one base away. The V gene is TRBV12-3 or TRBV12-4, the J gene TRBJ1-3; D ambiguous. With 0 bases removed from V and 11 bases from J, the gap between germline ends came to 23 bases. This CDR3 comprises 17 residues. CDR3 amino acids: CASSLAALEKRANAIYF. In DNA form, the CDR3 reads TGTGCCAGCAGTTTAGCTGCCCTTGAGAAGAGGGCCAACGCCATATATTTT.

This clonotype was seen ten or more times. The gene calls are TRBV9 and TRBJ2-7; 12 bases match TRBD2. V lost 4 bases, J lost 6 bases, and 8 bases stayed unmatched. CDR1 and CDR2 from the germline V gene are SGDLS and YYNGEE. The CDR3 covers 15 residues. The chain's CDR3 is CASSPTSGRRGEQYF. The DNA for the CDR3 is TGTGCCAGCAGCCCGACTAGCGGGAGAAGAGGCGAGCAGTACTTC.

The genes are TRBV19 and TRBJ2-7; a possible D gene is TRBD2 (6 bases). In germline, CDR1 is LNHDA, CDR2 SQIVND (reference sequence). Trimming left V 4 bases short and J 7 bases short, with 11 bases between. The CDR3 covers 12 residues. CDR3: CASSTTAGEQYF. CDR3 sequence (DNA): TGTGCCAGTAGTACCACCGCGGGGGAGCAGTACTTC.

This clonotype was recorded at least ten times. The CDR3 DNA sequence: TGTGCCATCAGACAGGGAGCAGATACGCAGTATTTT. It encodes CAIRQGADTQYF. The chain has TRBV10-3 and TRBJ2-3; TRBD1 might be the D (6 bases). Germline loops: CDR1 ENHRY, CDR2 SYGVKD. The CDR3 spans 12 residues. Trimming removed 6 bases from V and 4 bases from J, with 8 bases in between.

In the case of this clonotype: Possible read error: a much larger clone is one base away. V gene TRBV29-1 combines with J gene TRBJ2-1, with 11 bases lining up with TRBD2. CDR3 length equals 12 residues. The V gene's germline CDR1 is SQVTM and CDR2 ANQGSEA. V dropped 8 bases and J dropped 10; count of bases not matched to a gene: 7. CDR3 in amino acids: CSCSGRGREQFF. CDR3 DNA: TGCAGCTGTAGCGGGAGGGGTAGGGAGCAGTTCTTC.

This clonotype was detected ten times or more. The chain links TRBV5-5 to TRBJ2-5; D ambiguous. This CDR3 has 14 amino acids. The V and J ends lost 1 base and 2 bases respectively, with 9 bases between them. CDR1 and CDR2 from the germline V gene are SGHKS and YYEKEE (reference sequence). The CDR3 sequence is CASSLRTAQETQYF. CDR3 bases: TGTGCCAGCAGCTTGCGAACAGCGCAAGAGACCCAGTACTTC.

This clonotype was seen a handful of times. The chain employs TRBV28 and TRBJ2-7, with D perhaps matching TRBD2 (5 bases). V was shortened by 6 bases and J by 6 bases, with 24 bases between the two germline ends. Germline V gene sequence: CDR1 MDHEN, CDR2 SYDVKM. CDR3 length equals 16 residues. CDR3 coding DNA: TGTGCCAGCAGCCCCTGGACTCTAGTCAAACATCTCGAGCAGTACTTC. Translation gives CASSPWTLVKHLEQYF.

This clonotype was seen ten or more times. This chain uses TRBV7-3 with TRBJ1-4, with D tentatively TRBD1 (5 bases). The CDR3 has 14 residues. From germline, CDR1 is SGHTA and CDR2 FQGTGA. V was cut by 4 bases and J by 8 bases, with 14 bases left in between. The CDR3 reads CASSSSLWDEKLFF. As DNA, the CDR3 is TGTGCCAGCAGCTCCAGCCTTTGGGACGAAAAACTGTTTTTT.

To note about this clonotype: Since the CDR3 does not end with the conserved phenylalanine or tryptophan, this likely comes from a read error. J is TRBJ2-5 and V is TRBV5-1, with 9 bases fitting TRBD1. The CDR3 consists of 16 residues. The germline CDR1 and CDR2 sequences are SGHRS and YFSETQ. V shed 4 bases, J shed 2 bases, and the junction held 9 bases outside the gene matches. CDR3 in amino acids: CASSARTGAVQETQYL. CDR3 sequence (DNA): TGCGCCAGCAGCGCACGGACAGGGGCCGTGCAAGAGACCCAGTACTTG.

Of note for this clonotype: The conserved phenylalanine or tryptophan normally closing the CDR3 is absent here, so this likely arose from a read error. The chain has TRBV2 and TRBJ2-5; TRBD2 matches at 12 bases. This CDR3 region has 15 residues. CDR1 SNHLY and CDR2 FYNNEI come from the germline V gene. V lost 3 bases to trimming and J lost 9 bases; unmatched junction nucleotides: 8. The CDR3 coding sequence is TGTGCCAGCAGTGAGGTCCTAGCGGGGGGGCGGTCCCAGTACTCC. This encodes CASSEVLAGGRSQYS.

This clonotype was counted at least ten times. The chain couples TRBV5-1 to TRBJ2-3, with D possibly being TRBD2 (7 bases). Trimming cost V 7 bases and J 6 bases, with 15 bases left between them. The CDR3 has 13 amino acids. Germline V lookup: CDR1 SGHRS, CDR2 YFSETQ. The chain's CDR3 is CASSTRGGDTQYF. CDR3 DNA: TGCGCCAGCTCTACTAGGGGGGGGGATACGCAGTATTTT.

Ten or more counts support this clonotype. The rearrangement joins TRBV5-4 to TRBJ1-2; 7 nucleotides agree with TRBD1. This CDR3 has 14 amino acids. CDR1 SGHNT and CDR2 YYREEE come from the germline V gene (reference sequence). J was trimmed by 6 bases and V by 7 bases; bases with no gene match: 12. The CDR3 nucleotides are TGTGCCAGCCATGGCGAAGGGGGCTGGAATGGCTACACCTTC. It translates to CASHGEGGWNGYTF.

This clonotype was detected ten times or more. The CDR3, as DNA: TGTGCCAGCAGTCCCGGAGGGGGGGTAGATGAGCAGTTCTTC. It codes for CASSPGGGVDEQFF. The chain joins TRBV12-3 or TRBV12-4 to TRBJ2-1, with D perhaps matching TRBD2 (7 bases). The V and J ends lost 5 bases and 8 bases respectively, with 16 bases between them. There are 14 residues in the CDR3.

This clonotype was counted many times. V and J are TRBV29-1 and TRBJ1-2, with a possible D match to TRBD1 (6 bases). V was clipped by 4 bases and J by 8 bases, with 23 bases between them. This CDR3 is built from 15 residues. Germline-derived CDR1 and CDR2 are SQVTM and ANQGSEA. CDR3 sequence reads: CSVAGVADDRGGYTF. For the CDR3, the DNA is TGCAGCGTTGCAGGGGTCGCCGACGACAGAGGGGGCTACACCTTC.